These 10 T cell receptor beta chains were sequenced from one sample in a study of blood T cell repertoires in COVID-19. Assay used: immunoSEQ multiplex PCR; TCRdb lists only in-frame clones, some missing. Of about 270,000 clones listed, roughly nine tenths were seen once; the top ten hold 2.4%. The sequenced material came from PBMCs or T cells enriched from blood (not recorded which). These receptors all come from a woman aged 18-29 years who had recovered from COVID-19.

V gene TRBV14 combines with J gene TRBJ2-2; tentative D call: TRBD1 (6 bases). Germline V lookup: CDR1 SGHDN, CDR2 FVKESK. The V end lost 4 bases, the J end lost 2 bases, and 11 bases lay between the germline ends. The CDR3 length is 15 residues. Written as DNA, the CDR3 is TGTGCCAGCAGCCCTAGACAGGCTAACACCGGGGAGCTGTTTTTT. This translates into CASSPRQANTGELFF.

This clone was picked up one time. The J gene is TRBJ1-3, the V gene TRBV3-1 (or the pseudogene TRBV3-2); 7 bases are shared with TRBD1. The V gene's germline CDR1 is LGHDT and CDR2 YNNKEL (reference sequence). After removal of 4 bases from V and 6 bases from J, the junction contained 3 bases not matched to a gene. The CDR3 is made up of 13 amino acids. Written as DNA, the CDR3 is TGTGCCAGCAGCCCTCAGGGGGAAAACACCATATATTTT. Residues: CASSPQGENTIYF.

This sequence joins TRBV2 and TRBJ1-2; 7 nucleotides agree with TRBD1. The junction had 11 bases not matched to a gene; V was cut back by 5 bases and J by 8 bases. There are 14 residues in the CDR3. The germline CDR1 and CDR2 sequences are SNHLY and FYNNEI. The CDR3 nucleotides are TGTGCCAGCAGTCAGCAGGGGGTTGAAGGGGGCTACACCTTC. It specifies CASSQQGVEGGYTF.

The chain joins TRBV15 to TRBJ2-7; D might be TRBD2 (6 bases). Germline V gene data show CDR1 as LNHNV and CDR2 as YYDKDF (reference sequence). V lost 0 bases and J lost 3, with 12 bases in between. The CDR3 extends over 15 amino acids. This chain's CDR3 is CATSRDRAGSYEQYF. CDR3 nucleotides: TGTGCCACCAGCAGAGATAGGGCCGGGAGCTACGAGCAGTACTTC.

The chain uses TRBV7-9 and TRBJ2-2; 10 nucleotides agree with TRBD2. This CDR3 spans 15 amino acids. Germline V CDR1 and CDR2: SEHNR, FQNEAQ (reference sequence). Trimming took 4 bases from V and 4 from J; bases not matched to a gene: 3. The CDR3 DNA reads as TGTGCCAGCAGCTCCCGGACTAGCGGCACCGGGGAGCTGTTTTTT. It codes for CASSSRTSGTGELFF.

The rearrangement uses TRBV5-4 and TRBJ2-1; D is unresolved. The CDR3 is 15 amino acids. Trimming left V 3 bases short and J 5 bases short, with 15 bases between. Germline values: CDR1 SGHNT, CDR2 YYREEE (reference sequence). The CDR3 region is CASSSKLERDNEQFF. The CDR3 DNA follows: TGTGCCAGCAGCTCTAAATTGGAACGGGACAATGAGCAGTTCTTC.

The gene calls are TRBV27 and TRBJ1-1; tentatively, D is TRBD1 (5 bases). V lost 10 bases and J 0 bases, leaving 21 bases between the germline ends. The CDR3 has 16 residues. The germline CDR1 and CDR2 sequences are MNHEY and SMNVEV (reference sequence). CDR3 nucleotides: TGTGCCACCTCTCCCCAACAGGCCATTATGAACACTGAAGCTTTCTTT. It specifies CATSPQQAIMNTEAFF.

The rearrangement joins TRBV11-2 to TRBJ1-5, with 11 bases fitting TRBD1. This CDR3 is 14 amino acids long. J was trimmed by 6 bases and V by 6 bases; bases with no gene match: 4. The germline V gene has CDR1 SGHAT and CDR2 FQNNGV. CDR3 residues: CASSRGTGGQPQHF. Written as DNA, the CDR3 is TGTGCCAGCAGTCGTGGGACAGGGGGTCAGCCCCAGCATTTT.

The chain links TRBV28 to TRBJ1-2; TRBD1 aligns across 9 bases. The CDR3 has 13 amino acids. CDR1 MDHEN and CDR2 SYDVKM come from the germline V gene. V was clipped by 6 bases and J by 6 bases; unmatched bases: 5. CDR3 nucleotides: TGTGCCAGCAGAACACAGGGGGCGAATGGCTACACCTTC. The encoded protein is CASRTQGANGYTF.

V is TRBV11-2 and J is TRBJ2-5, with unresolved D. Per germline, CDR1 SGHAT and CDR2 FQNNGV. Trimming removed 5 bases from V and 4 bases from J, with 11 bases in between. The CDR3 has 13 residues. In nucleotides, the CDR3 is TGTGCCAGCAGCCCCCGGGTGGCAGAGACCCAGTACTTC. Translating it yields CASSPRVAETQYF.